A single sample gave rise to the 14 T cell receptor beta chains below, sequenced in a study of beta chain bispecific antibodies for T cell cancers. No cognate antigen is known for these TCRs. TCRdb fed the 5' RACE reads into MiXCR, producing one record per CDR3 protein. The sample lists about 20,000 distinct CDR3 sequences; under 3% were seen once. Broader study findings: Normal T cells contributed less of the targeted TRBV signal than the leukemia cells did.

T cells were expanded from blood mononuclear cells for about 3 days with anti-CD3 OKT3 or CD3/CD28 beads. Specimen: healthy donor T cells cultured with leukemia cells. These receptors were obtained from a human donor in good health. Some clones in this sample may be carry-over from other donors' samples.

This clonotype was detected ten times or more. CDR3 sequence reads: CASSLSWAYNEQFF. CDR3 bases: TGTGCCAGCAGCTTAAGCTGGGCCTACAATGAGCAGTTCTTC. The chain employs TRBV7-3 and TRBJ2-1; no clear D. The ends were cut back, 1 base at V and 2 bases at J, with 6 bases in the middle. The germline CDR1 and CDR2 sequences are SGHTA and FQGTGA. The CDR3 is 14 amino acids.

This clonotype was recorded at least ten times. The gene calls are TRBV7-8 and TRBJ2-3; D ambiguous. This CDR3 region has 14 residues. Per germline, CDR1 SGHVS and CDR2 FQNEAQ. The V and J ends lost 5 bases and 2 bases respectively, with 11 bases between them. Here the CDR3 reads CASSPRHPTDTQYF. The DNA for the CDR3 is TGTGCCAGCAGCCCGCGCCATCCCACAGATACGCAGTATTTT.

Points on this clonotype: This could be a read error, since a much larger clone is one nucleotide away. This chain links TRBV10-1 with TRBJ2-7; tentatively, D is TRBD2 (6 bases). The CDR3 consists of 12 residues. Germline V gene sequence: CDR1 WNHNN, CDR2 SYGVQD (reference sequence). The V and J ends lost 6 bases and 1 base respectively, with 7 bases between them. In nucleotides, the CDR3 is TGCGCCAGCAGGGGACTGTCCTACGAGCAGTACTTC. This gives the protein CASRGLSYEQYF.

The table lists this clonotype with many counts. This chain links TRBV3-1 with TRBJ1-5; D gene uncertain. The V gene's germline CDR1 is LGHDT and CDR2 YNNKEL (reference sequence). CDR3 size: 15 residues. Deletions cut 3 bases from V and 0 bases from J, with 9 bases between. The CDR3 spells CASSHGLHSNQPQHF. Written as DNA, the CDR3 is TGTGCCAGCAGCCATGGACTCCATAGCAATCAGCCCCAGCATTTT.

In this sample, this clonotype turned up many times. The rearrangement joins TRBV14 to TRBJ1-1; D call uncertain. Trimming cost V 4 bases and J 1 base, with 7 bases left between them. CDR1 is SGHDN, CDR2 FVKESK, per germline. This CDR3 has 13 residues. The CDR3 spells CASSRERNTEAFF. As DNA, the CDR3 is TGTGCCAGCAGCCGGGAACGGAACACTGAAGCTTTCTTT.

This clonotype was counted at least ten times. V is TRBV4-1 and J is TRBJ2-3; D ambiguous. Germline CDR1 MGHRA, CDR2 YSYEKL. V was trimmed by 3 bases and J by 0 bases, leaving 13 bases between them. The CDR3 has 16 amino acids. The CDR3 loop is CASSQQAHPSTDTQYF. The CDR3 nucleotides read TGCGCCAGCAGCCAGCAAGCCCACCCAAGCACAGATACGCAGTATTTT.

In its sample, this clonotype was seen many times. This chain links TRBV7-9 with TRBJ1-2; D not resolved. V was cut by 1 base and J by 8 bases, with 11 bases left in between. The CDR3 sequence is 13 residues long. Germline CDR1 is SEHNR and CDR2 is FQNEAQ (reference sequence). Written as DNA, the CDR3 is TGTGCCAGCAGCTTAGAAATGTCTTCCGGCTACACCTTC. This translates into CASSLEMSSGYTF. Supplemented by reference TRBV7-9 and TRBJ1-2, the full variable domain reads DTGVSQNPRHKITKRGQNVTFRCDPISEHNRLYWYRQTLGQGPEFLTYFQNEAQLEKSRLLSDRFSAERPKGSFSTLEIQRTEQGDSAMYLCASSLEMSSGYTFGSGTRLTVV.

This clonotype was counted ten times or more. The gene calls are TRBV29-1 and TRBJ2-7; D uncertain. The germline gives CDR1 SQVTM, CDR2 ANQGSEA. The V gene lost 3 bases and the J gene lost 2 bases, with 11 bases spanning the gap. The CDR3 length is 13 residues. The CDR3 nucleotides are TGCAGCGTTGAGACCGCAGCCGCCTACGAGCAGTACTTC. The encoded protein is CSVETAAAYEQYF.

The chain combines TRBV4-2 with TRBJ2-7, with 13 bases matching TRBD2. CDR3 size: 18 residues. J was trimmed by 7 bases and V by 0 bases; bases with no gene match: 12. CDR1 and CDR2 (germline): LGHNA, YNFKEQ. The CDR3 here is CASSQDRTSGGVYWEQYF. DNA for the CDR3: TGTGCCAGCAGCCAAGATAGGACTAGCGGGGGAGTCTATTGGGAGCAGTACTTC.

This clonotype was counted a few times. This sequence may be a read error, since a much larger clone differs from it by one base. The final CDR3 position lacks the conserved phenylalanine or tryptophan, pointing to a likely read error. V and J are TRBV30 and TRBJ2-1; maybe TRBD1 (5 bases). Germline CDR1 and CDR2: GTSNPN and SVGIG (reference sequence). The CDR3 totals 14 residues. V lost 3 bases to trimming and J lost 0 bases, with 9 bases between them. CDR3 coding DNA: TGTGCCTGGAGCAGGGTAAGCTCCTACAATGAGCAGTTCTTA. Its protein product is CAWSRVSSYNEQFL.

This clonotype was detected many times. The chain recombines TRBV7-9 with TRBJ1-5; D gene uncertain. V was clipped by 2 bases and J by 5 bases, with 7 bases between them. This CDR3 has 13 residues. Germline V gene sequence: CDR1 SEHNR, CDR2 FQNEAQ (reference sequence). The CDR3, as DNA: TGTGCCAGCAGCTTAAGTCAAGATCAGCCCCAGCATTTT. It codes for CASSLSQDQPQHF.

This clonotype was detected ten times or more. Written as DNA, the CDR3 is TGTGCCAGCAGCCAAGGGTGGACCGGGGAGCTGTTTTTT. This codes for CASSQGWTGELFF. The genes are TRBV14 and TRBJ2-2; D is unclear. V gave up 1 base and J gave up 5 bases, with 5 bases separating them. Germline CDR1 reads SGHDN; CDR2 reads FVKESK. There are 13 residues in the CDR3.

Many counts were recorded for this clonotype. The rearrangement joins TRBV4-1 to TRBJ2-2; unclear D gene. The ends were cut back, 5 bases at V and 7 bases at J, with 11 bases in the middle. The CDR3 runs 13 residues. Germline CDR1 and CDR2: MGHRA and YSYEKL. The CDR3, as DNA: TGCGCCAGCAGCAACGAGCCGGTCGGGGAGCTGTTTTTT. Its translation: CASSNEPVGELFF.

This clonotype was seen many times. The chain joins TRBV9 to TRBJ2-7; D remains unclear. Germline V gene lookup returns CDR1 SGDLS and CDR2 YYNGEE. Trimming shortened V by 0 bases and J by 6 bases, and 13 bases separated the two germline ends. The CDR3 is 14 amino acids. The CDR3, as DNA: TGTGCCAGCAGCGTAGCTGTCGTGGGTGGCGAGCAGTACTTC. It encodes CASSVAVVGGEQYF. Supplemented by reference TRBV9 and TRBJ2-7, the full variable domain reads DSGVTQTPKHLITATGQRVTLRCSPRSGDLSVYWYQQSLDQGLQFLIQYYNGEERAKGNILERFSAQQFPDLHSELNLSSLELGDSALYFCASSVAVVGGEQYFGPGTRLTVT.